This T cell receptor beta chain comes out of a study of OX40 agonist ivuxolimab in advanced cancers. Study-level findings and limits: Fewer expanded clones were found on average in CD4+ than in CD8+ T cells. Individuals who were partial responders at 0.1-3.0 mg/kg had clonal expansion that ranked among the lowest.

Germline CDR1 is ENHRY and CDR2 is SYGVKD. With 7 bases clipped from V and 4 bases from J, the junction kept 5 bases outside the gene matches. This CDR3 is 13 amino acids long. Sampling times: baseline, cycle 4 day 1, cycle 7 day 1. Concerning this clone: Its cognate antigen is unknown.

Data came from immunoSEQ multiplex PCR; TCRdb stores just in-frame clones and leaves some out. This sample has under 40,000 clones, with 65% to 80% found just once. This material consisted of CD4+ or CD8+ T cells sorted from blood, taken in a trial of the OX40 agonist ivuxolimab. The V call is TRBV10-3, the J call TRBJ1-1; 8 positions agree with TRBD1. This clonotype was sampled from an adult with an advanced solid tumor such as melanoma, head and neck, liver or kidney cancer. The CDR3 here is CAITQTGVTEAFF. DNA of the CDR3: TGTGCCATCACTCAGACAGGGGTCACTGAAGCTTTCTTT.